This TCR beta chain was captured by sequencing in a study of T cell changes during pregnancy in multiple sclerosis (dated by TCRdb to 2018 to 2020). At the level of the whole study: The study examined how the T cell repertoire changed over the course of pregnancy in women with multiple sclerosis.

Sequences GTSNPN (CDR1) and SVGIG (CDR2) are obtained from the germline V gene (reference sequence). Trimming takes 7 bases from V and 0 bases from J, and the germline ends sit 13 bases apart. Spanning cysteine to phenylalanine, the CDR3 consists of 14 amino acids. The sequence is cut down to CDR3 DNA, 42 bases in frame from base 1. Library preparation was by the immunoSEQ multiplex PCR assay. Held by TCRdb, this immuneACCESS table contains in-frame sequences only and omits some clones. Under half of the omission traces to an unresolved V gene where checked; the cause of the rest is unknown. This sample has some 70,000 clones in its table, and 75% to 90% of those were observed once. The ten largest clones capture 9.5% of the sample. About this clone: Its cognate antigen has yet to be identified. The record has no base qualities; no much larger clone is one base away.

The V and J segments used are TRBV30 and TRBJ1-3; a tentative D call is TRBD1 (5 bases match). The TCR was taken from a female donor in good health, enrolled as a control in a pregnancy study. Material: peripheral blood, obtained after pregnancy. Here the CDR3 is given as CASEDRRSGNTIYF. The DNA is as follows: TGTGCCTCCGAAGACAGACGCTCTGGAAACACCATATATTTT.